The 26 T cell receptor beta chains listed next were all sequenced from one sample in a study of CXCR3-negative and CXCR3-positive naive CD8 T cells. Carrying UMI labels, the TRB cDNA libraries were prepared through 5' RACE. TCRdb reprocessed the 5' RACE reads and keeps a single row for each CDR3 protein, giving no DNA. This sample's clone table lists about 130,000 distinct CDR3 sequences. What was sequenced was naive CXCR3- CD8+ T cells from blood. Regarding subset: CD45RO-CCR7+CD27+CD95- naive CD8+ T cells lacking CXCR3 (TNR3-). The receptors stem from a human donor in good health. Some clones in this sample may be carry-over from other donors' samples.

The V and J genes are TRBV14 and TRBJ2-1. The CDR3 length is 12 residues. Germline values: CDR1 SGHDN, CDR2 FVKESK. The CDR3 sequence: CASSPSGSVKFF. Drawing the rest from reference TRBV14 and TRBJ2-1, the complete variable domain is EAGVTQFPSHSVIEKGQTVTLRCDPISGHDNLYWYRRVMGKEIKFLLHFVKESKQDESGMPNNRFLAERTGGTYSTLKVQPAELEDSGVYFCASSPSGSVKFFGPGTRLTVL.

The chain uses TRBV28 and TRBJ2-7. Germline CDR1 MDHEN, CDR2 SYDVKM. The CDR3 loop spans 12 amino acids. The CDR3 protein is CASSFPSYEQYF.

The rearrangement links TRBV5-6 to TRBJ2-5. The CDR3 has 13 residues. Germline lookup yields CDR1 SGHDT and CDR2 YYEEEE. The CDR3 sequence: CASSLVRKETQYF.

The genes are TRBV20-1 and TRBJ2-1; TCRdb picks TRBD2, but there is no DNA to check that call. Germline CDR1 DFQATT, CDR2 SNEGSKA (reference sequence). This CDR3 region has 15 residues. The CDR3 sequence is CSATLGLATANEQFF.

The chain employs TRBV6-6 and TRBJ2-1; the TRBD2 assignment by TCRdb is unverifiable without DNA. Per germline, CDR1 MNHNY and CDR2 SVGAGI (reference sequence). This CDR3 is built from 17 residues. CDR3 amino acids: CASSYQIIAGGYNEQFF.

V and J are TRBV20-1 and TRBJ2-7. Germline CDR1 and CDR2: DFQATT and SNEGSKA (reference sequence). The CDR3 length is 15 residues. The CDR3: CSARDVGSGHYEQYF.

The V gene is TRBV30, the J gene TRBJ2-7; absent DNA, TCRdb's TRBD1 call cannot be checked. The CDR3 length is 15 residues. Germline-derived CDR1 and CDR2 are GTSNPN and SVGIG (reference sequence). The CDR3 region is CAWSVGDRLFYEQYF.

V gene TRBV29-1 combines with J gene TRBJ2-1. CDR3 length equals 13 residues. CDR1 and CDR2 (germline): SQVTM, ANQGSEA. The CDR3 loop is CSVMDSSYNEQFF.

The chain recombines TRBV2 with TRBJ2-7. The CDR3 has 14 residues. CDR1 is SNHLY and CDR2 is FYNNEI in the germline V gene. The CDR3 is CASSEKSHSYEQYF.

The rearrangement links TRBV12-3 or TRBV12-4 to TRBJ2-7; TCRdb calls TRBD2, which cannot be checked without DNA. The length of the CDR3 is 14 residues. CDR3: CASSFSAVAGEQYF.

The chain uses TRBV20-1 and TRBJ2-1; no DNA is available, so the TRBD2 call from TCRdb remains unchecked. Germline V gene sequence: CDR1 DFQATT, CDR2 SNEGSKA (reference sequence). The CDR3 totals 18 residues. The CDR3 here is CSANTVVFGTTSYNEQFF.

This sequence joins TRBV9 and TRBJ2-1; TCRdb lists TRBD2, though no DNA is available to test this call. Germline loops: CDR1 SGDLS, CDR2 YYNGEE. The CDR3 extends over 15 amino acids. CDR3: CASSVGGLAGDEQFF.

The J gene is TRBJ2-7, the V gene TRBV21-1; TCRdb outputs TRBD1, but without DNA this stays unchecked. TRBV21-1 is deemed a pseudogene. This CDR3 comprises 15 residues. CDR3 sequence reads: CASSNRDLDSYEQYF.

The chain employs TRBV9 and TRBJ2-1. Germline V gives CDR1 SGDLS, CDR2 YYNGEE. The CDR3 is 14 amino acids. The CDR3 loop is CASSYLVVGDEQFF.

This chain uses TRBV6-5 with TRBJ2-1. CDR3 length: 17 residues. Germline loops: CDR1 MNHEY, CDR2 SVGAGI. The CDR3 here is CASSYSPVFDQYNEQFF.

The CDR3 loop is CASTGQIRNTIYF. The rearrangement joins TRBV28 to TRBJ1-3; the D gene TCRdb calls, TRBD1, cannot be checked with no DNA. Per germline, CDR1 MDHEN and CDR2 SYDVKM. This CDR3 contains 13 residues.

The chain carries TRBV20-1 and TRBJ1-5; checking the TCRdb D call of TRBD1 is not possible without DNA. CDR3 length equals 17 residues. Germline V lookup: CDR1 DFQATT, CDR2 SNEGSKA (reference sequence). The chain's CDR3 is CSARDTTGTYSNQPQHF.

The chain employs TRBV29-1 and TRBJ1-5. Germline CDR1 and CDR2: SQVTM and ANQGSEA. The CDR3 totals 12 residues. CDR3 region: CSVVESNQPQHF.

The rearrangement joins TRBV7-9 to TRBJ1-1; TCRdb's D call, TRBD1, is unchecked because there is no DNA. The CDR3 length is 16 residues. CDR1 is SEHNR, CDR2 FQNEAQ, per germline (reference sequence). The CDR3 protein is CASSPNEGELNTEAFF.

The chain couples TRBV9 to TRBJ2-7; no DNA is available, so the TRBD2 call from TCRdb remains unchecked. The germline CDR1 and CDR2 sequences are SGDLS and YYNGEE. The CDR3 is made up of 13 amino acids. CDR3 region: CASSVGRGHEQYF.

V is TRBV4-3 and J is TRBJ1-1; TCRdb designates TRBD1, a call that cannot be tested without DNA. The germline gives CDR1 LGHNA, CDR2 YSLEER. The CDR3 is 15 residues long. Here the CDR3 reads CASTPWIQGYTEAFF.

The rearrangement uses TRBV28 and TRBJ1-1. CDR1 MDHEN and CDR2 SYDVKM come from the germline V gene. This CDR3 has 12 amino acids. The CDR3 protein is CASSFLNTEAFF. Using reference TRBV28 and TRBJ1-1 for the parts outside the CDR3, the full variable domain is DVKVTQSSRYLVKRTGEKVFLECVQDMDHENMFWYRQDPGLGLRLIYFSYDVKMKEKGDIPEGYSVSREKKERFSLILESASTNQTSMYLCASSFLNTEAFFGQGTRLTVV.

The V call is TRBV27, the J call TRBJ2-7; as DNA is missing, the TRBD1 call by TCRdb cannot be tested. The CDR3 length is 16 residues. Germline V CDR1 and CDR2: MNHEY, SMNVEV (reference sequence). The CDR3 region is CASSYQGAAGPYEQYF.

CDR3 protein: CASSQKTRGVSEQYF. This chain uses TRBV3-1 with TRBJ2-7; there is no DNA to check the TCRdb D call of TRBD2. Germline-derived CDR1 and CDR2 are LGHDT and YNNKEL (reference sequence). The CDR3 runs 15 residues.

The chain is built from TRBV7-6 and TRBJ2-7; TCRdb indicates TRBD2, and absent DNA this call remains unverified. The CDR3 covers 14 residues. Germline V lookup: CDR1 SGHVS, CDR2 FNYEAQ. The CDR3 loop is CASSLKGSSYEQYF.

The rearrangement links TRBV27 to TRBJ2-7; lacking DNA, the TRBD1 call made by TCRdb goes unchecked. The CDR3 covers 15 residues. Germline assignment: CDR1 MNHEY and CDR2 SMNVEV (reference sequence). The CDR3 loop reads CASSEAGTGSYEQYF.